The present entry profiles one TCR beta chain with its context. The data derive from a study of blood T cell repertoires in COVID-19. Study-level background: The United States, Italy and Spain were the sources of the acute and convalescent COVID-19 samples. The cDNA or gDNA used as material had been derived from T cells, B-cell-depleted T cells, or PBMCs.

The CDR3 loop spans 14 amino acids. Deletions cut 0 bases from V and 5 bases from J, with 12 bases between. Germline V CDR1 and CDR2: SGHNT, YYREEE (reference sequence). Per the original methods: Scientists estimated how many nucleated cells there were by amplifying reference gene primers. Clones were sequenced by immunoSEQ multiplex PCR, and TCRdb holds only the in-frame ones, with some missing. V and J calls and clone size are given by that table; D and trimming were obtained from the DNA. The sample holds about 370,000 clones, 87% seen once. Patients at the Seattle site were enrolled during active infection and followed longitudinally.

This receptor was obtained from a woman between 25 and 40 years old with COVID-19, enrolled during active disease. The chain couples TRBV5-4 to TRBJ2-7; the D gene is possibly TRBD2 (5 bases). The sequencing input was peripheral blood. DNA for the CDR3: TGTGCCAGCAGCTTGGGTTACCGGGAAGACGAGCAGTACTTC. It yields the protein CASSLGYREDEQYF. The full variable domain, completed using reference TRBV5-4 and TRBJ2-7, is ETGVTQSPTHLIKTRGQQVTLRCSSQSGHNTVSWYQQALGQGPQFIFQYYREEENGRGNFPPRFSGLQFPNYSSELNVNALELDDSALYLCASSLGYREDEQYFGPGTRLTVT.